This T cell receptor (beta chain) was captured in a study of CD8+ T cells in alopecia areata. The wider study: It was oral tofacitinib, at 5 to 10 mg twice daily, that treated patients received. Study results and caveats: Sequencing of scalp samples also includes resident alphabeta T cells from normal skin.

It was from alopecia areata patients that lesional scalp punch biopsies and peripheral blood were collected. PBMC-derived CD4+ and CD8+ T cells were sorted. Reverse transcription of extracted RNA yielded cDNA, which provided the sequencing template. Assay used: immunoSEQ multiplex PCR; TCRdb lists only in-frame clones, some missing. This repertoire shows 90,000 to 100,000 clones, 41% found once; its top ten account for approximately 1.5%. This clone was seen only a few times. Its target is not known. This receptor was identified in a human donor with alopecia areata. Sequencing used CD4+ T cells sorted from blood.

The CDR3 region is CASSSDRGYGYTF. The CDR3, as DNA: TGTGCCAGCAGCTCCGACAGGGGCTATGGCTACACCTTC. V and J are TRBV7-2 and TRBJ1-2, with 8 bases lining up with TRBD1. CDR3 size: 13 residues. Losses at the gene ends were 4 bases for V and 4 bases for J; bases not matched to a gene: 2. Germline lookup yields CDR1 SGHTA and CDR2 FQGNSA. Complete variable domain (other parts from reference TRBV7-2 and TRBJ1-2): GAGVSQSPSNKVTEKGKDVELRCDPISGHTALYWYRQSLGQGLEFLIYFQGNSAPDKSGLPSDRFSAERTGGSVSTLTIQRTQQEDSAVYLCASSSDRGYGYTFGSGTRLTVV.